The 22 T cell receptor beta chains below come from one sample, sequenced in a study of blood T cell repertoires in COVID-19. Method: immunoSEQ multiplex PCR; TCRdb's copy keeps in-frame clones and lacks some. Of about 100,000 clones listed, approximately 86% are singletons. Sequencing was performed on peripheral blood. These receptors originate from a human donor in a cohort sampled during active COVID-19.

This chain joins TRBV19 and TRBJ1-1; D may be TRBD1 (5 bases). CDR1 LNHDA and CDR2 SQIVND come from the germline V gene (reference sequence). CDR3 length: 15 residues. Trimming left V 3 bases short and J 2 bases short, with 13 bases between. CDR3 bases: TGTGCCAGTAGTATTAATGGCAGGGCAAACACTGAAGCTTTCTTT. Its translation: CASSINGRANTEAFF.

The gene calls are TRBV10-3 and TRBJ1-3; weak D call: TRBD1 (6 bases). This CDR3 spans 14 amino acids. V lost 6 bases and J 1 base, leaving 10 bases between the germline ends. Germline V lookup: CDR1 ENHRY, CDR2 SYGVKD. The CDR3 coding sequence is TGTGCCATCAGGGACAGCTCGTCTGGAAACACCATATATTTT. This encodes CAIRDSSSGNTIYF.

The rearrangement joins TRBV20-1 to TRBJ2-1, with 9 bases lining up with TRBD2. Trimming took 3 bases from V and 5 from J; bases not matched to a gene: 8. CDR3 length equals 15 residues. Germline loops: CDR1 DFQATT, CDR2 SNEGSKA (reference sequence). CDR3 residues: CSASIRGRGHNEQFF. CDR3 bases: TGCAGTGCTAGTATTCGCGGGAGGGGTCACAATGAGCAGTTCTTC.

This chain connects TRBV28 to TRBJ2-7; 9 bases fit TRBD1. Per germline, CDR1 MDHEN and CDR2 SYDVKM. The CDR3 covers 15 residues. The junction had 2 bases not matched to a gene; V was cut back by 1 base and J by 1 base. The CDR3 region has the DNA TGTGCCAGCAGTTTATCCGGGACAGGGTCCTACGAGCAGTACTTC. Its protein product is CASSLSGTGSYEQYF.

The chain links TRBV10-3 to TRBJ2-7; 10 bases fit TRBD2. The germline gives CDR1 ENHRY, CDR2 SYGVKD. Trimming cost V 3 bases and J 6 bases; bases outside gene matches: 5. The length of the CDR3 is 14 residues. CDR3 sequence: CAISEATSGSEQYF. The CDR3 DNA sequence: TGTGCCATCAGTGAAGCGACTAGCGGGTCCGAGCAGTACTTC.

This rearrangement joins TRBV5-4 to TRBJ1-2; maybe TRBD1 (5 bases). The CDR3 covers 14 residues. The germline V and J ends were trimmed by 7 bases and 4 bases, with 17 bases remaining between them. Per the germline V gene, CDR1 is SGHNT and CDR2 is YYREEE (reference sequence). CDR3 bases: TGTGCCAGCGCCCCCCAGGGAGGGTCCTATGGCTACACCTTC. Protein product: CASAPQGGSYGYTF.

V gene TRBV3-1 (or the pseudogene TRBV3-2) combines with J gene TRBJ2-2; 8 bases map to TRBD2. The V segment lost 1 base and the J segment 3 bases; nucleotides outside the gene matches: 4. This CDR3 spans 16 amino acids. Germline lookup yields CDR1 LGHDT and CDR2 YNNKEL (reference sequence). The CDR3 DNA reads TGTGCCAGCAGCCAAGGATTAGCGGGATACACCGGGGAGCTGTTTTTT. This codes for CASSQGLAGYTGELFF.

V gene TRBV2 combines with J gene TRBJ2-1; a possible D gene is TRBD2 (5 bases). Trimming removed 6 bases from V and 3 bases from J, with 12 bases in between. Germline V CDR1 and CDR2: SNHLY, FYNNEI. The CDR3 extends over 14 amino acids. CDR3 DNA: TGTGCCAGCAGGGTGGCTAGCAGCTACAATGAGCAGTTCTTC. Translating gives CASRVASSYNEQFF.

This clone was picked up many times. The gene calls are TRBV21-1 and TRBJ2-7; the D segment call TRBD1 is taken from the table without a DNA check. TRBV21-1 is tagged as a pseudogene. This CDR3 is built from 15 residues. The CDR3 is CAGHRGTGDFYEQYF. Written as DNA, the CDR3 is TGTGCCGGCCATAGAGGGACAGGGGATTTTTACGAGCAGTACTTC.

CDR3 bases: TGTGCCATCAGTGGGACAGGGTCAATCGCTGAAGCTTTCTTT. Its protein is CAISGTGSIAEAFF. The chain has TRBV10-3 and TRBJ1-1; 8 bases are a match to TRBD1. CDR1 is ENHRY, CDR2 SYGVKD, per germline. The V gene end was trimmed by 4 bases and the J gene end by 6 bases; junction bases not matched to a gene: 7. CDR3 size: 14 residues.

The rearrangement uses TRBV5-4 and TRBJ2-1, with D hard to call. Germline CDR1 and CDR2: SGHNT and YYREEE (reference sequence). This CDR3 contains 13 residues. With 4 bases removed from V and 6 bases from J, the gap between germline ends came to 11 bases. This CDR3 reads CASSREPTNEQFF. The CDR3 DNA sequence: TGTGCCAGCAGCCGTGAGCCTACCAATGAGCAGTTCTTC.

The CDR3 DNA sequence: TGTGCCAGCAGCCGACAGGGGGCTAGGGGAGAGACCCAGTACTTC. Protein sequence: CASSRQGARGETQYF. V usage is TRBV6-4 and J usage is TRBJ2-5; TRBD1 matches at 10 bases. This CDR3 spans 15 amino acids. CDR1 MRHNA and CDR2 SNTAGT come from the germline V gene. With 6 bases clipped from V and 4 bases from J, the junction kept 8 bases outside the gene matches.

The chain uses TRBV5-8 and TRBJ2-1; tentatively, D is TRBD1 (6 bases). The V end lost 4 bases, the J end lost 0 bases, and 11 bases lay between the germline ends. This CDR3 is built from 15 residues. Germline loops: CDR1 SGHTS, CDR2 YDEGEE. The DNA for the CDR3 is TGTGCCAGCAGCCCGACAGGCTTCTCCTACAATGAGCAGTTCTTC. This gives the protein CASSPTGFSYNEQFF.

The chain has TRBV7-9 and TRBJ1-1; D gene unclear. V lost 5 bases and J lost 1, with 11 bases in between. CDR1 is SEHNR and CDR2 is FQNEAQ in the germline V gene (reference sequence). The CDR3 consists of 14 residues. In nucleotides, the CDR3 is TGTGCCAGCAGCCCTTCGTACAAGAACACTGAAGCTTTCTTT. Translating it yields CASSPSYKNTEAFF.

J is TRBJ1-2 and V is TRBV14, with D perhaps TRBD1 (6 bases). CDR1 and CDR2 (germline): SGHDN, FVKESK. V was shortened by 4 bases and J by 2 bases, with 8 bases between the two germline ends. This CDR3 has 13 amino acids. CDR3 sequence reads: CASSRGQNYGYTF. The CDR3 DNA is TGTGCCAGCAGCCGGGGACAAAACTATGGCTACACCTTC.

The table lists this clone with a count of one. The gene calls are TRBV19 and TRBJ2-5; 7 bases match TRBD1. Germline-derived CDR1 and CDR2 are LNHDA and SQIVND (reference sequence). The CDR3 extends over 14 amino acids. V lost 5 bases to trimming and J lost 4 bases; unmatched junction nucleotides: 7. The DNA of the CDR3 is TGTGCCAGTAGTCCCAAAGGGGGCTTAGAGACCCAGTACTTC. Translated, it gives CASSPKGGLETQYF. The full variable domain, rest sourced from reference TRBV19 and TRBJ2-5, is DGGITQSPKYLFRKEGQNVTLSCEQNLNHDAMYWYRQDPGQGLRLIYYSQIVNDFQKGDIAEGYSVSREKKESFPLTVTSAQKNPTAFYLCASSPKGGLETQYFGPGTRLLVL.

V and J are TRBV11-2 and TRBJ2-7; D possibly corresponds to TRBD2 (5 bases). The germline CDR1 and CDR2 sequences are SGHAT and FQNNGV. CDR3 length: 14 residues. The germline V and J ends were trimmed by 5 bases and 3 bases, with 14 bases remaining between them. The DNA of the CDR3 is TGTGCCAGCAGCCACGCTCCGGGGTACTACGAGCAGTACTTC. Amino acids: CASSHAPGYYEQYF.

The gene calls are TRBV6-1 and TRBJ2-1; D is possibly TRBD2 (6 bases). V was cut by 0 bases and J by 11 bases, with 11 bases left in between. The CDR3 length is 13 residues. Germline CDR1 and CDR2: MNHNS and SASEGT. The CDR3 is CASSEASEGKQFF. The CDR3 region has the DNA TGTGCCAGCAGTGAAGCATCGGAGGGCAAGCAGTTCTTC.

The chain has TRBV7-3 and TRBJ2-2, with D tentatively TRBD2 (6 bases). Trimming removed 10 bases from V and 5 bases from J, with 20 bases in between. Per germline, CDR1 SGHTA and CDR2 FQGTGA. The CDR3 is 15 residues long. This CDR3 reads CATATSGSTTGELFF. The CDR3, as DNA: TGTGCCACCGCCACGTCCGGGAGTACGACCGGGGAGCTGTTTTTT.

This clone was detected once. Written as DNA, the CDR3 is TGTGCCAGCAGCTTTCTCCGTGGGAGGGTAGTCGGGCAGTACTTC. Translated: CASSFLRGRVVGQYF. The gene calls are TRBV11-2 and TRBJ2-7, with 7 bases that match TRBD2. V was pared by 3 bases and J by 9 bases, with 14 bases of the junction left unmatched. The CDR3 is made up of 15 amino acids. The germline V gene has CDR1 SGHAT and CDR2 FQNNGV.

This clone was found a few times. The V call is TRBV4-1, the J call TRBJ1-2; D remains unclear. The germline gives CDR1 MGHRA, CDR2 YSYEKL. The CDR3 covers 17 residues. Trimming stripped 8 bases from V and 2 bases from J, with 24 bases between. The chain's CDR3 is CASLPIPQTFGNYGYTF. In DNA, the CDR3 is TGCGCCAGCCTCCCAATACCTCAGACTTTCGGAAACTATGGCTACACCTTC.

The chain is built from TRBV18 and TRBJ2-7; D remains ambiguous. The germline CDR1 and CDR2 sequences are KGHSH and LQKENI. The CDR3 totals 13 residues. The V gene lost 2 bases and the J gene lost 4 bases, with 9 bases spanning the gap. The CDR3 spells CASSPSSVYEQYF. CDR3 in DNA: TGTGCCAGCTCACCATCGAGCGTTTACGAGCAGTACTTC.